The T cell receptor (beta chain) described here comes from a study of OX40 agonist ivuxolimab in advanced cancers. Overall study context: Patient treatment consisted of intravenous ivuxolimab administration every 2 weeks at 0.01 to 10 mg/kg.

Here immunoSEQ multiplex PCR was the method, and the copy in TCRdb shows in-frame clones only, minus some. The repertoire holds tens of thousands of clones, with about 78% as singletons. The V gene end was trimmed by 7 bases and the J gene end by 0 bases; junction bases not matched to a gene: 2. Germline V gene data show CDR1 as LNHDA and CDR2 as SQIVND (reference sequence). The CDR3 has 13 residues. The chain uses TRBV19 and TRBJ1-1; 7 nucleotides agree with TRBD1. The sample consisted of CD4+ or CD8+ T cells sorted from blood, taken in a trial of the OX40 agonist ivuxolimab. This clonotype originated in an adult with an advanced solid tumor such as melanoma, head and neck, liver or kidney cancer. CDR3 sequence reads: CASTGTVNTEAFF. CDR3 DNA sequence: TGTGCCAGTACCGGGACAGTGAACACTGAAGCTTTCTTT.